The rows below give T cell receptor beta chains drawn from one sample of a study of shared clonotypes between healthy human individuals. Assay: immunoSEQ multiplex PCR; the TCRdb copy retains only in-frame clones and omits some. The table includes around 440,000 clones, more than 70% detected once. Sequencing input: PBMCs. These receptors were collected from a woman in her thirties or forties in good health. Some clones in this sample may be carry-over from other donors' samples. The CDR3 runs from the conserved cysteine through the conserved F or W. D genes are given only for firm matches. Part of the rows lack a size; the others show once, few, many or a class for expanded clones.

v_call	d_call	clone_size	j_call	cdr3_nt	cdr3_aa
TRBV5-1	NA	few	TRBJ2-1	TGCGCCAGCAGCTCTCAGTTCAATGAGCAGTTCTTC	CASSSQFNEQFF
TRBV5-1	TRBD1	NA	TRBJ2-3	TGCGCCAGCAGCCTGGGACAGGGTTCAGATACGCAGTATTTT	CASSLGQGSDTQYF
TRBV5-1	TRBD2	few	TRBJ2-7	TGCGCCAGCAGCTTGGCCTCTTGGGGCGGGAGCTCCTACGAGCAGTACTTC	CASSLASWGGSSYEQYF
TRBV2	TRBD2	few	TRBJ2-7	TGTGCCAGCAGTGAACAACTAGCGGGAGGCGAGCAGTACTTC	CASSEQLAGGEQYF
TRBV9	NA	once	TRBJ2-1	TGTGCCAGCAGCGGCCCGGAGGAGCTTCATGAGCAGTTCTTC	CASSGPEELHEQFF
TRBV2	TRBD1	NA	TRBJ1-2	TGTGCCAGCAGTTCGGACAGGGTAGCGGATGGCTACACCTTC	CASSSDRVADGYTF
TRBV7-2	NA	NA	TRBJ2-3	TGTGCCAGCAGCCCAGGGGTAAGGGGACTGTCCACAGATACGCAGTATTTT	CASSPGVRGLSTDTQYF
TRBV19	NA	few	TRBJ2-7	TGTGCCAGTACCCTGACAGCCAACTCCTACGAGCAGTACTTC	CASTLTANSYEQYF
TRBV5-4	NA	many	TRBJ1-6	TGTGCCAGCAGCGTGAAGGAGGGTAATTCACCCCTCCACTTT	CASSVKEGNSPLHF
TRBV4-3	NA	NA	TRBJ1-1	TGCGCCAGCAGCCAAGGATCAGGGGTGAACACTGAAGCTTTCTTT	CASSQGSGVNTEAFF
TRBV28	TRBD2	few	TRBJ2-1	TGTGCCAGCAGTATGGGGGGAGGGGATGAGCAGTTCTTC	CASSMGGGDEQFF
TRBV30	NA	NA	TRBJ1-6	TGTGCCTGGAGTACAACAGGTTTTTCGGCACCCCTCCACTTT	CAWSTTGFSAPLHF
TRBV5-1	TRBD2	NA	TRBJ2-7	TGCGCCAGCAGCATTCTAGCGGGAGAGCTCTACGAGCAGTACTTC	CASSILAGELYEQYF
TRBV5-1	NA	NA	TRBJ1-2	TGCGCCAGCAGGGAGGGGCGTTATGGCTACACCTTC	CASREGRYGYTF
TRBV29-1	TRBD1	NA	TRBJ2-2	TGCAGCGCCCTGGGTGGGGACAGTTCTTACACCGGGGAGCTGTTTTTT	CSALGGDSSYTGELFF
TRBV4-1	TRBD1	NA	TRBJ2-7	TGCGCCAGCAGCCAAGCCCCAGGGACAGGATACGAGCAGTACTTC	CASSQAPGTGYEQYF
TRBV5-8	TRBD2	NA	TRBJ2-3	TGTGCCAGCAGCGGAAGAGCGGGACGAACAGATACGCAGTATTTT	CASSGRAGRTDTQYF
TRBV27	NA	NA	TRBJ2-7	TGTGCCAGCAGTTCCGGACAGTCCTACGAGCAGTACTTC	CASSSGQSYEQYF
TRBV28	NA	NA	TRBJ2-1	TGTGCCAGCAGTTCCACCCTAGATGAGCAGTTCTTC	CASSSTLDEQFF
TRBV6-6	NA	few	TRBJ1-1	TGTGCCAGCCACCGCCGTGACGAAGATTTCTTT	CASHRRDEDFF
TRBV19	NA	NA	TRBJ1-3	TGTGCCAGTAGTATAGATACGAGACGGGGAAACACCATATATTTT	CASSIDTRRGNTIYF
TRBV5-1	NA	NA	TRBJ2-5	TGCGCCAGCAGCCCCGAGGGCCGGGAGACCCAGTACTTC	CASSPEGRETQYF
TRBV30	NA	NA	TRBJ1-4	TGTGCCTGGAAGGGACCAACTAATGAAAAACTGTTTTTT	CAWKGPTNEKLFF
TRBV6-6	TRBD1	few	TRBJ2-7	TGTGCCAGCAGTTCGGCCCCTGGGACAGGTATTTACGAGCAGTACTTC	CASSSAPGTGIYEQYF
TRBV7-9	NA	NA	TRBJ2-4	TGTGCCAGCAGCTTAGACGCGAACATTCAGTACTTC	CASSLDANIQYF
TRBV28	TRBD1	NA	TRBJ2-7	TGTGCCAGCAGCCTTGACAGGGAAGAGCAGTACTTC	CASSLDREEQYF